The text below deals with one TCR beta chain. Its antigen is undetermined. The data were obtained in a study of T cell repertoires in cytomegalovirus infection. Overall study findings and caveats: Totalled public TCR beta family frequency picked out people who carried CMV plus the relevant HLA.

Via MiXCR, TCRdb re-called the reads, giving one row per CDR3 protein. The table has fewer than 550,000 distinct CDR3 sequences, approximately 30% seen once. The CDR3 is 13 residues long. The V gene's germline CDR1 is ENHRY and CDR2 SYGVKD. The ends were cut back, 10 bases at V and 3 bases at J, with 12 bases in the middle. The sequenced sample consisted of PBMCs. The receptor comes from a human donor in good health (CMV status not recorded). Some clones in this sample may be carry-over from other donors' samples. The V and J genes are TRBV10-3 and TRBJ2-2; possibly TRBD1 for D (6 bases). The CDR3 sequence: CANAQGYTGELFF. CDR3 sequence (DNA): TGTGCCAACGCACAGGGTTACACCGGGGAGCTGTTTTTT.